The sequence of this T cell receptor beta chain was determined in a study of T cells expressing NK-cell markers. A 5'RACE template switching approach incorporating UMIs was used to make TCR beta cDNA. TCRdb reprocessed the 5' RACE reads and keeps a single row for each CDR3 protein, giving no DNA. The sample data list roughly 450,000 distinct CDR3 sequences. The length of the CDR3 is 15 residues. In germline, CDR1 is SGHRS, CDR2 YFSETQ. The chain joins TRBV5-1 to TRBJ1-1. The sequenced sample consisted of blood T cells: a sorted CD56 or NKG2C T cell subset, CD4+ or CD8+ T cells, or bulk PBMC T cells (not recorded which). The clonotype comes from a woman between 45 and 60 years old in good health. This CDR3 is CASSPLGFMNTEAFF.